The T cell receptor beta chain described here comes from a study of molecular identifiers for immune sequencing clone quantification. Notes on the study in general: Even with some 990,000 naive cells present, spiked Jurkat TCR RNA from one cell was reportedly detectable.

Previously described methods and listed TCR primers produced bulk TCR libraries. TCRdb redid the calling of the PCR reads with MiXCR, one entry per CDR3 protein. The table shows about half a million distinct CDR3 sequences, with under 30% occurring only once. Sorting selected naive CD8 T cells with a CD8+CD4-CCR7+CD45RA+ phenotype. V shed 1 base and J shed 4 bases, with 16 bases lying between them. There are 17 residues in the CDR3. In the case of this clonotype: Its matching antigen is unknown.

The receptor was isolated from a human donor in good health. Some libraries in this study had Jurkat cell RNA spiked in. This chain uses TRBV12-3 or TRBV12-4 with TRBJ1-4; D uncertain. The material sequenced was naive CD8+ T cells from blood, with Jurkat cell RNA spiked in. The subset: FACS-sorted CD8+CD4-CCR7+CD45RA+ naive T cells. DNA for the CDR3: TGTGCCAGCAGTTTAGGATACGGAATCCGCAATAATGAAAAACTGTTTTTT. Translating gives CASSLGYGIRNNEKLFF.